One sample yielded the 14 T cell receptor beta chains listed below, sequenced in a study of OX40 agonist ivuxolimab in advanced cancers. Here immunoSEQ multiplex PCR was the method, and the copy in TCRdb shows in-frame clones only, minus some. The data hold 35,000 to 55,000 clones, with 75% to 90% observed a single time. The starting material was CD4+ or CD8+ T cells sorted from blood, obtained in a trial of the OX40 agonist ivuxolimab. The receptors here all came from an adult with an advanced solid tumor such as melanoma, head and neck, liver or kidney cancer.

The chain joins TRBV6-5 to TRBJ1-5; 10 bases fit TRBD1. The V segment lost 6 bases and the J segment 5 bases; nucleotides outside the gene matches: 7. Looked up from germline, CDR1 is MNHEY and CDR2 is SVGAGI. The length of the CDR3 is 15 residues. The CDR3 DNA follows: TGTGCCAGCAGAGAGACAGGGGGCATGGATCAGCCCCAGCATTTT. Translation: CASRETGGMDQPQHF.

The chain joins TRBV7-9 to TRBJ2-2, with D tentatively TRBD2 (6 bases). The CDR3 is 17 residues long. CDR1 is SEHNR, CDR2 FQNEAQ, per germline (reference sequence). The V end was cut by 3 bases, the J end by 5 bases, with 19 bases between. CDR3 residues: CASSLGAGTYQTGELFF. Here the CDR3 DNA reads TGTGCCAGCAGCTTGGGTGCCGGGACTTACCAAACCGGGGAGCTGTTTTTT.

The rearrangement joins TRBV5-4 to TRBJ2-5, with 12 bases aligning to TRBD1. V dropped 4 bases and J dropped 4; count of bases not matched to a gene: 5. CDR3 length: 15 amino acids. Germline assignment: CDR1 SGHNT and CDR2 YYREEE (reference sequence). CDR3: CASSPGTGGGETQYF. The CDR3 DNA follows: TGTGCCAGCAGCCCGGGGACAGGGGGCGGAGAGACCCAGTACTTC.

The chain's CDR3 is CASSLMWGDEQYF. The DNA of the CDR3 is TGTGCCAGCAGTCTAATGTGGGGGGACGAGCAGTACTTC. J is TRBJ2-7 and V is TRBV6-6; a possible D gene is TRBD2 (6 bases). The V gene lost 5 bases and the J gene lost 5 bases, with 13 bases spanning the gap. The CDR3 spans 13 residues. Germline values: CDR1 MNHNY, CDR2 SVGAGI (reference sequence).

The CDR3 sequence: CSAVKQETQYF. CDR3 bases: TGCAGTGCGGTAAAACAAGAGACCCAGTACTTC. The J gene is TRBJ2-5, the V gene TRBV20-1; D remains unclear. The CDR3 runs 11 residues. Germline loops: CDR1 DFQATT, CDR2 SNEGSKA (reference sequence). Trimming pared 6 bases from V and 2 bases from J, leaving 7 bases between.

This chain connects TRBV15 to TRBJ2-1; the D gene is possibly TRBD2 (5 bases). Trimming pared 4 bases from V and 6 bases from J, leaving 10 bases between. CDR3 size: 13 residues. The germline V gene has CDR1 LNHNV and CDR2 YYDKDF (reference sequence). DNA for the CDR3: TGTGCCACCAGCACCACTAGTCGCAATGAGCAGTTCTTC. Encoded protein: CATSTTSRNEQFF.

This chain uses TRBV5-8 with TRBJ2-2; perhaps TRBD1 as D (5 bases). The V end lost 4 bases, the J end lost 6 bases, and 16 bases lay between the germline ends. This CDR3 has 15 amino acids. Germline values: CDR1 SGHTS, CDR2 YDEGEE. In DNA form, the CDR3 reads TGTGCCAGCAGCCTTAGCAAAAGGGGCTCCGGGGAGCTGTTTTTT. The encoded protein is CASSLSKRGSGELFF.

The CDR3 region has the DNA TGTGCCAGCAGACGGACCACTGAAGCTTTCTTT. This translates into CASRRTTEAFF. This chain uses TRBV28 with TRBJ1-1; D call uncertain. Trimming left V 6 bases short and J 4 bases short, with 6 bases between. Germline V gives CDR1 MDHEN, CDR2 SYDVKM. The CDR3 has 11 amino acids. Combining the CDR3 with reference TRBV28 and TRBJ1-1 gives the whole variable domain DVKVTQSSRYLVKRTGEKVFLECVQDMDHENMFWYRQDPGLGLRLIYFSYDVKMKEKGDIPEGYSVSREKKERFSLILESASTNQTSMYLCASRRTTEAFFGQGTRLTVV.

There are a few counts of this clone. This chain links TRBV6-5 with TRBJ2-1, with 12 nucleotides matching TRBD2. The CDR3 totals 13 residues. The J segment lost 10 bases and the V segment lost 5 bases, leaving 3 bases of the junction unmatched. CDR1 and CDR2 from the germline V gene are MNHEY and SVGAGI. The CDR3 region has the DNA TGTGCCAGCAGTCCTGGACTAGCGGGGGAGCAGTTCTTC. This sequence encodes CASSPGLAGEQFF.

V is TRBV14 and J is TRBJ2-7, with D possibly being TRBD1 (5 bases). There are 17 residues in the CDR3. Per germline, CDR1 SGHDN and CDR2 FVKESK. V lost 0 bases to trimming and J lost 4 bases, with 19 bases between them. The CDR3 loop reads CASSQDPHLGQGYEQYF. In DNA form, the CDR3 reads TGTGCCAGCAGCCAAGATCCACACCTAGGACAAGGATACGAGCAGTACTTC.

This chain uses TRBV2 with TRBJ2-1; tentatively, D is TRBD2 (5 bases). Germline V gene data show CDR1 as SNHLY and CDR2 as FYNNEI. Trimming stripped 0 bases from V and 15 bases from J, with 9 bases between. This CDR3 is built from 11 residues. This chain's CDR3 is CASSEAGALFF. The CDR3 DNA reads TGTGCCAGCAGTGAAGCGGGAGCTCTGTTCTTC. Together with reference TRBV2 and TRBJ2-1, the CDR3 gives the full variable domain: EPEVTQTPSHQVTQMGQEVILRCVPISNHLYFYWYRQILGQKVEFLVSFYNNEISEKSEIFDDQFSVERPDGSNFTLKIRSTKLEDSAMYFCASSEAGALFFGPGTRLTVL.

The chain carries TRBV10-1 and TRBJ2-3, with TRBD2 matching over 12 bases. Germline V lookup: CDR1 WNHNN, CDR2 SYGVQD (reference sequence). The V and J ends lost 5 bases and 1 base, in that order; junction bases with no gene match: 1. The CDR3 spans 15 residues. CDR3 loop: CASSRLAGGTDTQYF. CDR3 DNA sequence: TGCGCCAGCAGTCGACTAGCGGGAGGCACAGATACGCAGTATTTT.

The chain carries TRBV7-2 and TRBJ2-3, with D perhaps matching TRBD1 or TRBD2 (5 bases each). The CDR3 is 14 amino acids. The V gene's germline CDR1 is SGHTA and CDR2 FQGNSA. V was cut by 0 bases and J by 7 bases, with 11 bases left in between. The CDR3 loop is CASSLAGPPNTQYF. The CDR3 nucleotides are TGTGCCAGCAGCTTAGCGGGACCCCCAAATACGCAGTATTTT.

This clone was observed a handful of times. V gene TRBV7-2 combines with J gene TRBJ1-4; weak D call: TRBD1 (6 bases). Trimming pared 1 base from V and 7 bases from J, leaving 16 bases between. The CDR3 spans 16 residues. Germline V gene lookup returns CDR1 SGHTA and CDR2 FQGNSA. The CDR3 nucleotides are TGTGCCAGCAGCTTAGTCTCGGGGGCGATTTCTGAAAAACTGTTTTTT. It codes for CASSLVSGAISEKLFF.